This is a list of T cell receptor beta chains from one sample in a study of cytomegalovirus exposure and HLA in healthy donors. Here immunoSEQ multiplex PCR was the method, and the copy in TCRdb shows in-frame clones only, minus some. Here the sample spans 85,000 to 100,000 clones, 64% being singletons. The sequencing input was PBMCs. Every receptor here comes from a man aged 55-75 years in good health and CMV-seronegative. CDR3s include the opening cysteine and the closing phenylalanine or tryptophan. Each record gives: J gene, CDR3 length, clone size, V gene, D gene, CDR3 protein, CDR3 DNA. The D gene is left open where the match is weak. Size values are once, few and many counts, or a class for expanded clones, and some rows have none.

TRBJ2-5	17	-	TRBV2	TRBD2	CASSDQLAGGPRETQYF	TGTGCCAGCAGTGACCAACTAGCGGGAGGGCCCCGGGAGACCCAGTACTTC
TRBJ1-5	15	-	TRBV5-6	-	CASSIRQAGNQPQHF	TGTGCCAGCAGCATAAGACAGGCTGGCAATCAGCCCCAGCATTTT
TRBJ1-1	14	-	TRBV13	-	CASSLGLANTEAFF	TGTGCCAGCAGCTTAGGCCTAGCGAACACTGAAGCTTTCTTT
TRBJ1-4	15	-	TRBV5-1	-	CASSQLQGDSRKLFF	TGCGCCAGCAGCCAGCTACAAGGGGATTCGAGGAAACTGTTTTTT
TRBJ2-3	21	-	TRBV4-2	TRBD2	CASSQGGGTSGSPGNTDTQYF	TGTGCCAGCAGCCAAGGAGGAGGGACTAGCGGGAGTCCGGGTAACACAGATACGCAGTATTTT
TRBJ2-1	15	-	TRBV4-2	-	CASSKSVSSYNEQFF	TGTGCCAGCAGCAAAAGCGTGAGCTCCTACAATGAGCAGTTCTTC
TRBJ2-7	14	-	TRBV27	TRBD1	CASTPGTGKYGQYF	TGTGCCAGCACCCCCGGGACAGGGAAGTACGGGCAGTACTTC
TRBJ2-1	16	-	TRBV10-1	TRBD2	CASSESSGGPNNEQFF	TGCGCCAGCAGTGAATCGTCGGGGGGGCCTAACAATGAGCAGTTCTTC
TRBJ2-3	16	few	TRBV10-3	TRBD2	CAISEKSGISTDTQYF	TGTGCCATCAGTGAAAAGAGCGGGATTAGCACAGATACGCAGTATTTT
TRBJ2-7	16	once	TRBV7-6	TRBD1	CASSLVGGTGGNEQYF	TGTGCCAGCAGCTTAGTCGGTGGGACAGGGGGAAACGAGCAGTACTTC
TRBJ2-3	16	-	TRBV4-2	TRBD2	CASSQERGGGQDTQYF	TGTGCCAGCAGCCAAGAAAGAGGCGGGGGTCAAGATACGCAGTATTTT
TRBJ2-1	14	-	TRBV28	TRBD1	CASRGTGRTVEQFF	TGTGCCAGCAGAGGGACAGGGAGAACTGTTGAGCAGTTCTTC
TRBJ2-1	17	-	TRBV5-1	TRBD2	CASSLGLASSSYNEQFF	TGCGCCAGCAGCTTGGGACTAGCGAGCAGCTCCTACAATGAGCAGTTCTTC
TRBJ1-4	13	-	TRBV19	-	CASSIRIREKLFF	TGTGCCAGTAGTATTCGTATTCGTGAAAAACTGTTTTTT
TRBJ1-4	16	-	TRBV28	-	CASSSQGGIINEKLFF	TGTGCCAGCAGTAGTCAGGGAGGGATAATTAATGAAAAACTGTTTTTT
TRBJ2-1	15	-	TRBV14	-	CASSPMDRNYNEQFF	TGTGCCAGCAGCCCTATGGACAGAAACTACAATGAGCAGTTCTTC
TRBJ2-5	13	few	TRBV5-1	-	CASSSPRKETQYF	TGCGCCAGCAGCTCCCCCAGGAAGGAGACCCAGTACTTC
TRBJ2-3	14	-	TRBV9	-	CASSGARSTDTQYF	TGTGCCAGCAGCGGGGCCCGGAGCACAGATACGCAGTATTTT
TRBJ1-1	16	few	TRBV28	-	CASSLSPGGGGTEAFF	TGTGCCAGCAGTTTGTCCCCGGGGGGGGGAGGCACTGAAGCTTTCTTT
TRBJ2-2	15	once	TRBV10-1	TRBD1	CASSEMTGPVGELFF	TGCGCCAGCAGTGAGATGACAGGGCCGGTCGGGGAGCTGTTTTTT
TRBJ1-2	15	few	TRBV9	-	CASSVDPALGGSYTF	TGTGCCAGCAGCGTAGATCCAGCCTTGGGAGGGAGCTACACCTTC
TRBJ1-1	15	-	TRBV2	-	CASSESPQGPTEAFF	TGTGCCAGCAGTGAGTCCCCACAGGGTCCCACTGAAGCTTTCTTT
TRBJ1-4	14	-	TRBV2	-	CASSAIALEEKLFF	TGTGCCAGCAGTGCGATCGCCCTTGAGGAAAAACTGTTTTTT